The clone carrying this TCR beta chain has more than one count but fewer than ten. Its antigen is unknown. The sample belongs to a study of T-cell memory formation after mild COVID-19. About the study: Clusters of TCRs were largely donor specific.

This CDR3 region has 14 residues. The V and J ends lost 4 bases and 1 base respectively, with 10 bases between them. The germline V gene has CDR1 MNHNS and CDR2 SASEGT. Study-wide results and caveats: CD4+ clones that contracted lay mainly in CM and EM; CD8+ ones lay in EMRA. Clones that got smaller from day 15 to 85 had even CD4/CD8, while clones growing later tipped toward CD4+. SARS-CoV-2 specificity of second-wave clones peaking day 37 was unconfirmed.

One entry per CDR3 protein, called by TCRdb with MiXCR from the 5' RACE reads. This table holds hundreds of thousands of distinct CDR3 sequences, roughly 15% found once. The chain is built from TRBV6-1 and TRBJ2-5; no reliable D call. The TCR comes from a young man who had mild COVID-19 (a few samples of this study predate the infection). Cell type and time point are not known. Sequenced: PBMCs or a T cell subset sorted from them (not recorded which). CDR3 in DNA: TGTGCCAGCAGTGCCCGACGGCTCCAAGAGACCCAGTACTTC. It encodes CASSARRLQETQYF.